Below, 26 T cell receptor beta chains from the same sample are listed, as sequenced in a study of T-cell reconstitution after alpha-beta-depleted transplantation in children. Library preparation (for TCRbeta) was performed with unique molecular identifiers. TCRdb re-derived calls from the PCR reads in MiXCR, one entry per CDR3 protein. The sample carries roughly 110,000 distinct CDR3 sequences, about a tenth recorded once. Sequencing used PBMCs, obtained before TCRalphabeta/CD19-depleted stem cell transplant. Source of these receptors: a boy between 2 and 10 years old with acute lymphoblastic leukemia, due to receive a stem cell transplant.

This clonotype has a count of ten or more. V gene TRBV5-1 combines with J gene TRBJ2-1, with D unclear. V was shortened by 0 bases and J by 0 bases, with 10 bases between the two germline ends. The germline V gene encodes CDR1 SGHRS and CDR2 YFSETQ. CDR3 length equals 16 residues. The DNA for the CDR3 is TGCGCCAGCAGCTTGGAAGTATTTAGCTCCTACAATGAGCAGTTCTTC. Protein sequence: CASSLEVFSSYNEQFF.

The table lists this clonotype with many counts. The chain links TRBV20-1 to TRBJ2-6; D is uncertain. Germline values: CDR1 DFQATT, CDR2 SNEGSKA (reference sequence). V dropped 3 bases and J dropped 1 base, with 13 bases sitting between them. The CDR3 totals 16 residues. The CDR3 is CSASASPLSGANVLTF. CDR3 bases: TGCAGTGCTAGTGCTTCCCCCCTTTCTGGGGCCAACGTCCTGACTTTC.

Many counts were recorded for this clonotype. The chain uses TRBV6-1 and TRBJ2-7, with 7 bases identical to TRBD1. This CDR3 region has 15 residues. The ends lost 6 bases at V and 4 bases at J; junction bases unmatched: 12. From germline, CDR1 is MNHNS and CDR2 SASEGT. The CDR3 region is CASRLSLDRRYEQYF. CDR3 DNA: TGTGCCAGCAGACTCTCCCTGGACAGGCGATACGAGCAGTACTTC.

In its sample, this clonotype was seen many times. This chain connects TRBV6-6 to TRBJ2-5, with a weak D call TRBD2 (6 bases). In germline, CDR1 is MNHNY, CDR2 SVGAGI (reference sequence). CDR3 length: 12 residues. V shed 5 bases and J shed 13 bases, with 17 bases lying between them. CDR3 DNA sequence: TGTGCCAGCAGTACGGGGGACTTCCCTACGTACTTC. It translates to CASSTGDFPTYF.

The chain employs TRBV5-1 and TRBJ1-5, with D perhaps TRBD1 (5 bases). V lost 4 bases to trimming and J lost 5 bases, with 13 bases between them. Germline CDR1 reads SGHRS; CDR2 reads YFSETQ. This CDR3 has 14 amino acids. Here the CDR3 DNA reads TGCGCCAGCAGCCTACTTGGGGCCGATCAGCCCCAGCATTTT. Translating it yields CASSLLGADQPQHF.

This clonotype was detected a few times. The chain uses TRBV27 and TRBJ1-5; D might be TRBD1 (5 bases). V was pared by 6 bases and J by 2 bases, with 14 bases between. Germline CDR1 is MNHEY and CDR2 is SMNVEV (reference sequence). CDR3 size: 15 residues. For the CDR3, the DNA is TGTGCCAGCAGGAGGATCGACAGCCGCAATCAGCCCCAGCATTTT. This translates into CASRRIDSRNQPQHF.

This clonotype has more than one count but fewer than ten. J is TRBJ2-3 and V is TRBV15, with D unclear. Deletions cut 1 base from V and 6 bases from J, with 5 bases between. CDR1 is LNHNV and CDR2 is YYDKDF in the germline V gene (reference sequence). This CDR3 comprises 12 residues. The DNA for the CDR3 is TGTGCCACCAGCAGAGTCTTCGATACGCAGTATTTT. Translation: CATSRVFDTQYF.

The sample holds many counts of this clonotype. The rearrangement links TRBV7-9 to TRBJ2-1; D unclear. The CDR3 has 15 residues. CDR1 is SEHNR and CDR2 is FQNEAQ in the germline V gene (reference sequence). Trimming took 0 bases from V and 2 from J, leaving 8 bases between them. DNA of the CDR3: TGTGCCAGCAGCTTAGCTAGTTATCCCTACAATGAGCAGTTCTTC. Amino acid sequence: CASSLASYPYNEQFF.

This chain uses TRBV28 with TRBJ2-7; 9 bases map to TRBD1. There are 15 residues in the CDR3. The J segment lost 2 bases and the V segment lost 4 bases, leaving 6 bases of the junction unmatched. Germline V gives CDR1 MDHEN, CDR2 SYDVKM. For the CDR3, the DNA is TGTGCCAGCAGTTCAGCCGGGACAGGGACCTACGAGCAGTACTTC. Protein sequence: CASSSAGTGTYEQYF.

In this sample, this clonotype turned up many times. The chain combines TRBV2 with TRBJ2-7, with 8 bases that match TRBD2. CDR1 is SNHLY and CDR2 is FYNNEI in the germline V gene. Unmatched junction bases numbered 11, after V lost 9 bases and J lost 4 bases. This CDR3 contains 14 residues. This CDR3 reads CASLYPTSAYEQYF. CDR3 DNA sequence: TGTGCCAGTTTATACCCGACTAGCGCGTACGAGCAGTACTTC.

This chain connects TRBV20-1 to TRBJ2-1, with D perhaps assigned TRBD1 or TRBD2 (5 bases each). Germline-derived CDR1 and CDR2 are DFQATT and SNEGSKA (reference sequence). Trimming took 6 bases from V and 5 from J, leaving 23 bases between them. The CDR3 runs to 16 residues. The CDR3 region is CSARPGWGSMHNEQFF. CDR3 nucleotide sequence: TGCAGTGCCCGCCCCGGTTGGGGGAGTATGCACAATGAGCAGTTCTTC.

This clonotype was seen repeatedly, ten times or more. The chain recombines TRBV12-3 or TRBV12-4 with TRBJ2-7; 9 bases are shared with TRBD2. The CDR3 contains 17 residues. V lost 3 bases and J lost 5; bases outside the gene matches: 14. The CDR3 reads CASSFKRLAELGDEQYF. CDR3 in DNA: TGTGCCAGCAGTTTTAAACGACTAGCGGAGCTTGGGGACGAGCAGTACTTC.

This rearrangement joins TRBV27 to TRBJ2-7, with unresolved D. Germline V lookup: CDR1 MNHEY, CDR2 SMNVEV (reference sequence). This CDR3 contains 12 residues. V lost 1 base, J lost 7 bases, and 8 bases lay in between. CDR3 nucleotides: TGTGCCAGCAGTTTATTCGGAAGGGAGCAGTACTTC. It is translated as CASSLFGREQYF.

This clonotype appeared many times. The chain combines TRBV5-8 with TRBJ2-2, with D maybe TRBD1 (5 bases). V was trimmed by 4 bases and J by 6 bases, leaving 13 bases between them. This CDR3 region has 14 residues. CDR1 and CDR2 (germline): SGHTS, YDEGEE. The CDR3 loop is CASSPQGWPGELFF. The CDR3 DNA reads TGTGCCAGCAGCCCTCAGGGATGGCCCGGGGAGCTGTTTTTT.

This clonotype was seen at least ten times. The chain carries TRBV20-1 and TRBJ2-1; TRBD2 agrees at 11 bases. J lost 7 bases, V lost 3 bases, and 5 bases had no gene match. The CDR3 covers 14 residues. Germline-derived CDR1 and CDR2 are DFQATT and SNEGSKA (reference sequence). Here the CDR3 DNA reads TGCAGTGCTAGGCGGCTAGCGGGGGGAAATGAGCAGTTCTTC. It codes for CSARRLAGGNEQFF.

V and J are TRBV27 and TRBJ2-1; 7 positions match TRBD2. This CDR3 is 13 amino acids long. Germline V gene lookup returns CDR1 MNHEY and CDR2 SMNVEV (reference sequence). V shed 6 bases and J 5 bases; nucleotides not matched to a gene: 4. The CDR3 sequence: CASRDSGDNEQFF. CDR3 nucleotides: TGTGCCAGCAGAGACAGCGGGGACAATGAGCAGTTCTTC.

This clonotype showed up many times. V usage is TRBV12-3 or TRBV12-4 and J usage is TRBJ2-1; 8 bases agree with TRBD2. V lost 6 bases and J lost 8; bases outside the gene matches: 12. This CDR3 is 15 amino acids long. The CDR3 region is CASSPGGRPLYEQFF. CDR3 coding DNA: TGTGCCAGCAGCCCTGGCGGGAGGCCGTTGTATGAGCAGTTCTTC.

This clonotype occurred many times. The V call is TRBV5-1, the J call TRBJ2-3; no definite D call. This CDR3 region has 14 residues. V was pared by 0 bases and J by 2 bases, with 7 bases between. Germline V gene sequence: CDR1 SGHRS, CDR2 YFSETQ. CDR3 region: CASSLAVSTDTQYF. Written as DNA, the CDR3 is TGCGCCAGCAGCTTGGCGGTCTCCACAGATACGCAGTATTTT.

This clonotype was detected only a few times. The chain carries TRBV5-1 and TRBJ2-7; no firm D call. V was clipped by 0 bases and J by 3 bases, with 13 bases between them. The CDR3 extends over 15 amino acids. Germline values: CDR1 SGHRS, CDR2 YFSETQ. The DNA for the CDR3 is TGCGCCAGCAGCTTGGCTGGGGTTCCCAACTACGAGCAGTACTTC. The encoded protein is CASSLAGVPNYEQYF.

CDR3 loop: CASSQGTAYFYEQYF. The CDR3 DNA follows: TGTGCCAGCAGCCAGGGGACTGCCTATTTCTACGAGCAGTACTTC. This chain joins TRBV3-1 and TRBJ2-7; tentatively, D is TRBD2 (6 bases). The V end lost 3 bases, the J end lost 3 bases, and 15 bases lay between the germline ends. Germline V CDR1 and CDR2: LGHDT, YNNKEL (reference sequence). The CDR3 is made up of 15 amino acids.

This clonotype has ten or more counts. This sequence joins TRBV5-1 and TRBJ2-7; 7 nucleotides align to TRBD2. There are 15 residues in the CDR3. Trimming cost V 0 bases and J 6 bases; bases outside gene matches: 9. Looked up from germline, CDR1 is SGHRS and CDR2 is YFSETQ. Here the CDR3 reads CASSLAGGSLIEQYF. CDR3 DNA sequence: TGCGCCAGCAGCTTGGCGGGCGGGAGCCTGATCGAGCAGTACTTC.

This clonotype was seen a few times. The chain combines TRBV7-8 with TRBJ2-7; weak D call: TRBD2 (6 bases). Trimming took off 3 bases at V and 6 bases at J, with 21 bases between the two ends. Looked up from germline, CDR1 is SGHVS and CDR2 is FQNEAQ. The CDR3 is 16 residues long. The CDR3 DNA is TGTGCCAGCAGCTTCCCCGCCCCCGGGCGCGGGGCCGAGCAGTACTTC. Translating gives CASSFPAPGRGAEQYF.

Remarks on this clonotype: One end of the junction fails to match germline, which may point to a read error. The gene calls are TRBV10-3 and TRBJ2-3; no clear D. The CDR3 has 17 amino acids. From germline, CDR1 is ENHRY and CDR2 SYGVKD. This chain's CDR3 is CTISLSMGLTGTDTQYF. In nucleotides, the CDR3 is TGTACCATCAGTTTGTCCATGGGGTTAACTGGCACAGATACGCAGTATTTT.

This clonotype was seen more than once but under ten times. The rearrangement uses TRBV11-2 and TRBJ1-1, with 8 bases fitting TRBD1. Germline V gives CDR1 SGHAT, CDR2 FQNNGV. With V trimmed by 0 bases and J by 7 bases, 7 bases remained unmatched. The length of the CDR3 is 15 residues. The CDR3 DNA follows: TGTGCCAGCAGCTTAGATTACGCAGGGGGCGTTGAAGCTTTCTTT. Translating it yields CASSLDYAGGVEAFF.

The sample holds a few counts of this clonotype. The chain recombines TRBV28 with TRBJ2-1; no firm D call. CDR3 length: 16 amino acids. Germline V gene lookup returns CDR1 MDHEN and CDR2 SYDVKM. Trimming pared 0 bases from V and 7 bases from J, leaving 16 bases between. The CDR3 region is CASSLWGSTARNEQFF. CDR3 DNA: TGTGCCAGCAGTTTATGGGGATCTACCGCGAGGAATGAGCAGTTCTTC. The full variable domain, with the rest looked up from reference TRBV28 and TRBJ2-1, is DVKVTQSSRYLVKRTGEKVFLECVQDMDHENMFWYRQDPGLGLRLIYFSYDVKMKEKGDIPEGYSVSREKKERFSLILESASTNQTSMYLCASSLWGSTARNEQFFGPGTRLTVL.

This clonotype was counted only a few times. The V gene is TRBV20-1, the J gene TRBJ2-6, with 9 bases matching TRBD2. Trimming took 0 bases from V and 0 from J; bases not matched to a gene: 6. Germline-derived CDR1 and CDR2 are DFQATT and SNEGSKA (reference sequence). This CDR3 is built from 18 residues. This CDR3 reads CSARDPLAGPSGANVLTF. In DNA, the CDR3 is TGCAGTGCTAGAGATCCTCTAGCGGGGCCCTCTGGGGCCAACGTCCTGACTTTC.